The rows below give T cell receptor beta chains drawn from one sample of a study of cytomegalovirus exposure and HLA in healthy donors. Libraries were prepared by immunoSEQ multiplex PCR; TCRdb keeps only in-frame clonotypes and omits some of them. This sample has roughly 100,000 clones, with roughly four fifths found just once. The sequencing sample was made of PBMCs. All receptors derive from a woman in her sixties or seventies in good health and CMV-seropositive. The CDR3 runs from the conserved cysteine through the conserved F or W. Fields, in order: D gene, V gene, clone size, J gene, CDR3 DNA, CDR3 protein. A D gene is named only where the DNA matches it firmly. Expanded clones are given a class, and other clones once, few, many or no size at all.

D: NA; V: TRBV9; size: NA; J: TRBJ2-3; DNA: TGTGCCAGCAGCGCAGACACAGATACGCAGTATTTT; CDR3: CASSADTDTQYF
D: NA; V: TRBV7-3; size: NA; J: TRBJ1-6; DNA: TGTGCCAGCAGCTCTGGACACGTTAACTCACCCCTCCACTTT; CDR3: CASSSGHVNSPLHF
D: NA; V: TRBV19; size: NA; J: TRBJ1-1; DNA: TGTGCCAGTAGTTTTGCGGTTGAGCGTGGGAACACTGAAGCTTTCTTT; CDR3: CASSFAVERGNTEAFF
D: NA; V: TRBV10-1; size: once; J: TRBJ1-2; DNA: TGCGCCAGCAGTGAGTTAAGGACGGGAGGCTACACCTTC; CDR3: CASSELRTGGYTF
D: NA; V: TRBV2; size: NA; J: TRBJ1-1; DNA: TGTGCCAGCAAGCAGGGGATGGTCACTGAAGCTTTCTTT; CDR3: CASKQGMVTEAFF
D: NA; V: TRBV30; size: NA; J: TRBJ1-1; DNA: TGTGCCTGGAGCTTACTTGTACCTGAAGCTTTCTTT; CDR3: CAWSLLVPEAFF
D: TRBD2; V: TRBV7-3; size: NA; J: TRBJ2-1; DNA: TGTGCCAGCAGCCCTACTAGCGCAAACAATGAGCAGTTCTTC; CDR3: CASSPTSANNEQFF
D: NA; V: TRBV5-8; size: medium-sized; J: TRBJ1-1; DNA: TGTGCCAGCTCTGACACTTTGAACACTGAAGCTTTCTTT; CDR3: CASSDTLNTEAFF
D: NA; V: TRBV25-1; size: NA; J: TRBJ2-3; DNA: TGTGCCAGCAGTGAGGGGCTAGCGTTGGACGCGGATACGCAGTATTTT; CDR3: CASSEGLALDADTQYF
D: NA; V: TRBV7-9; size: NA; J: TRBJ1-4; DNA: TGTTCCAGCAGCTTCTTTCTAAACAGCAATGAAAAACTGTTTTTT; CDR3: CSSSFFLNSNEKLFF
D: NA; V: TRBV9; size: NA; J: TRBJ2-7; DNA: TGTGCCAGCAGCGTAGGAGACAGCCCCTACGAGCAGTACTTC; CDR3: CASSVGDSPYEQYF
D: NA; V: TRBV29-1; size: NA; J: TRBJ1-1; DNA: TGCAGCGCATATTCGACAGTTGAAGCTTTCTTT; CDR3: CSAYSTVEAFF
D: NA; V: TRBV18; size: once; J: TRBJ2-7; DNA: TGTGCCAGCTCACCACAGTCAGGACTCGGGGAGCAGTACTTC; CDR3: CASSPQSGLGEQYF
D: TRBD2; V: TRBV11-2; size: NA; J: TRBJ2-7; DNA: TGTGCCAGCAGCTTAGATCGCCTAGCGGGGGAGCAGTACTTC; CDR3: CASSLDRLAGEQYF
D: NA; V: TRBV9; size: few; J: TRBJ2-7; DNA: TGTGCCAGCAGCGTTTTGGGAGGAGGTAACGAGCAGTACTTC; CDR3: CASSVLGGGNEQYF
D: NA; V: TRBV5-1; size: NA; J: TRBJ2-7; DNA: TGCGCCAGCAGCCGACCGGGTAGCTACGAGCAGTACTTC; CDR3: CASSRPGSYEQYF
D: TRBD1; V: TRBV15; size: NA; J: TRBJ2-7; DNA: TGTGCCACCAGCAGAGATTTCATCGGTCTCTTTCCGGGACAGGGGGGCTACGAGCAGTACTTC; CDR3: CATSRDFIGLFPGQGGYEQYF
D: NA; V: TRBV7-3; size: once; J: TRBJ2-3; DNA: TGTGCCAGCAGCTTGACAGGAGTGATCACAGATACGCAGTATTTT; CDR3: CASSLTGVITDTQYF
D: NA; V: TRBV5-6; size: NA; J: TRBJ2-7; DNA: TGTGCCAGCAGCACCAGGAGGGAGCAGTACTTC; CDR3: CASSTRREQYF
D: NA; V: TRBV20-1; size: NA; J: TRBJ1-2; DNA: TGCAGTGGGAAGACAGGAGGTGGCTACACCTTC; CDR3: CSGKTGGGYTF
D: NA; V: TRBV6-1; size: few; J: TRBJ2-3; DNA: TGTGCCAGCAGTGACAGACTTGGAGTTAAGGATACGCAGTATTTT; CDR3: CASSDRLGVKDTQYF
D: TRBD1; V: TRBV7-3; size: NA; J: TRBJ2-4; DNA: TGTGCCAGCAGCTTAGATGGACAGGGCATTCAGTACTTC; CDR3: CASSLDGQGIQYF
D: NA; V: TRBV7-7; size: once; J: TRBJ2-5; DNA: TGTGCTAGCAGCCCAACGGCGAGGGAACAAAAAGAGACCCAGTACTTC; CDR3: CASSPTAREQKETQYF
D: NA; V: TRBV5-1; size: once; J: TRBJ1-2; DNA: TGCGCCAGCCAGGGGCGACCACCAGCCTATGGCTACACCTTC; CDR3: CASQGRPPAYGYTF
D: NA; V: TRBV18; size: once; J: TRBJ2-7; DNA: TGTGCCAGCTCATCACAGGGGGGGTACGAGCAGTACTTC; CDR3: CASSSQGGYEQYF
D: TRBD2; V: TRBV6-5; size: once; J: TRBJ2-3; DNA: TGTGCCAGCAAACTAGCGGGAGAGCGTACGCAGTATTTT; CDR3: CASKLAGERTQYF
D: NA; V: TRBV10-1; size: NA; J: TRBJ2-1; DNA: TGCGCCAGCAGTGGCGGGAAGGGCTACAATGAGCAGTTCTTC; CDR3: CASSGGKGYNEQFF
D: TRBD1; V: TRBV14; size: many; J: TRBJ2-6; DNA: TGTGCCAGCAGCCAGACAGGGACTGGGGCCAACGTCCTGACTTTC; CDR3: CASSQTGTGANVLTF
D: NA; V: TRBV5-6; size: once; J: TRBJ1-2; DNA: TGTGCCAGCAGCCAACGGTGGGGGGGGAACTATGGCTACACCTTC; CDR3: CASSQRWGGNYGYTF
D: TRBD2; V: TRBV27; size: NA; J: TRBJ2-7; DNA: TGTGCCAGCAGTTTATATACCCCCGGGACTAGCGGGAGCTACGAGCAGTACTTC; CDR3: CASSLYTPGTSGSYEQYF
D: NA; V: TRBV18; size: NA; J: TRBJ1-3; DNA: TGTGCCAGCTCATCAAACAGCGGGAGCAGCTCTGGAAACACCATATATTTT; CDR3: CASSSNSGSSSGNTIYF
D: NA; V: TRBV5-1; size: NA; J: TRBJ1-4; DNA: TGCGCCAGCAGCTTGTCGGGGGATGAAAAACTGTTTTTT; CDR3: CASSLSGDEKLFF
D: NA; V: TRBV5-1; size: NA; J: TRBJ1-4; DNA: TGCGCCAGCACCCCCTCGGGACACAACGGTGAAAAACTGTTTTTT; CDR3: CASTPSGHNGEKLFF
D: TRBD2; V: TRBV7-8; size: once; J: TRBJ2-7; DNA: TGTGCCAGCAGCTTGTCCCTAGCGGATTACTACGAGCAGTACTTC; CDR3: CASSLSLADYYEQYF
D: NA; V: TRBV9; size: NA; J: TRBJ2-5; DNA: TGTGCCAGCAGCCCACAAGTTGGGACCCAGTACTTC; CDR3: CASSPQVGTQYF
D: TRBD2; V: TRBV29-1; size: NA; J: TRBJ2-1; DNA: TGCAGCGTTGAAGGGTTAGCGGGGGACAATGAGCAGTTCTTC; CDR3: CSVEGLAGDNEQFF
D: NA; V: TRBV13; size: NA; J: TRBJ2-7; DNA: TGTGCCAGCAGCACCAGGGGCCAGATCTACGAGCAGTACTTC; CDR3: CASSTRGQIYEQYF
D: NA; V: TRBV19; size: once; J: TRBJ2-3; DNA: TGTGCCAGTAATTTGGGCCCTAGCACAGATACGCAGTATTTT; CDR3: CASNLGPSTDTQYF
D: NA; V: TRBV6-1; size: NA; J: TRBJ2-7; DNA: TGTGCCAGCAGTGGCCCTATGGTCGAGCAGTACTTC; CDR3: CASSGPMVEQYF
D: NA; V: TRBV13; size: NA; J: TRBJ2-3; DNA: TGTGCCAGCAGCTGGACTATAGCGGCCACAGATACGCAGTATTTT; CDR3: CASSWTIAATDTQYF
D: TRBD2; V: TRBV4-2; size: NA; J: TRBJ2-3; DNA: TGTGCCAGCGGATTTCCGGGACTAGCGGGAGGAAGCACAGATACGCAGTATTTT; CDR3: CASGFPGLAGGSTDTQYF
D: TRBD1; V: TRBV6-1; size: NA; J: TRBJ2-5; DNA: TGTGCCAGCAGAAAACAGGGGGGAGAGACCCAGTACTTC; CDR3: CASRKQGGETQYF
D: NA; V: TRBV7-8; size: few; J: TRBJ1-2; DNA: TGTGCCAGCAATAAAGGACTCTCAACGGATGGCTACACCTTC; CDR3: CASNKGLSTDGYTF
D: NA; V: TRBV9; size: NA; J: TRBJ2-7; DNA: TGTGCCAGCAGCGTTAGCCCCACCCTAGACGAGCAGTACTTC; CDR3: CASSVSPTLDEQYF
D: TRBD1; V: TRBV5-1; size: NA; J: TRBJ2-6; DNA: TGCGCCAGCACCGACAGGGGAGGAGCCTCTGGGGCCAACGTCCTGACTTTC; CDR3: CASTDRGGASGANVLTF
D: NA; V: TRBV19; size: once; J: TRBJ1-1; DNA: TGTGCCAGTAGTCAGGGACTCAAGGGGAGAGCTTTCTTT; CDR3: CASSQGLKGRAFF
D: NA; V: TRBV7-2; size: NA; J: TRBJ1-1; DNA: TGTGCCAGCAGCCCTCAGGTAGGCACTGAAGCTTTCTTT; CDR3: CASSPQVGTEAFF
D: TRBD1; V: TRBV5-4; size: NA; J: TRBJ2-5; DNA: TGTGCCAGCAGCCCAGGCAGGACAGGGTTACAAGAGACCCAGTACTTC; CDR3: CASSPGRTGLQETQYF
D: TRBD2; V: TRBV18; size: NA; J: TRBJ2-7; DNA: TGTGCCAGCTCACCAGAATTCGGACTAGTGCCCTACGAGCAGTACTTC; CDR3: CASSPEFGLVPYEQYF
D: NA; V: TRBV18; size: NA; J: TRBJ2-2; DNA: TGTGCCAGCTCACCTCCAGTACCCGGGGAGCTGTTTTTT; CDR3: CASSPPVPGELFF
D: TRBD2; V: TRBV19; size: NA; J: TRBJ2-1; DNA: TGTGCCAGTAGTTTCGGACTAGGACCCTACAATGAGCAGTTCTTC; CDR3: CASSFGLGPYNEQFF
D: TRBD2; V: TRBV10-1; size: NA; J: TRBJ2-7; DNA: TGCGCCAGCAGTGAAAGGTGGGGGGGTGAGCAGTACTTC; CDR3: CASSERWGGEQYF
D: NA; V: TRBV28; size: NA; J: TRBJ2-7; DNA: TGTGCCAGCAGTTTTCCCTTTCTCGGGGTAAACTACGAGCAGTACTTC; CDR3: CASSFPFLGVNYEQYF
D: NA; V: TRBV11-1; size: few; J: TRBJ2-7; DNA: TGTGCCAGCAGCTTACCGGGTTACGAGCAGTACTTC; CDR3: CASSLPGYEQYF
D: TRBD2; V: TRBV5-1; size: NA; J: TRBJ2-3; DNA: TGCGCCAGCAGGGTTGGGGAGGGAGTACGCCATACGCAGTATTTT; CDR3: CASRVGEGVRHTQYF